Reported below is one T cell receptor beta chain. What it binds is not known. Libraries were prepared by immunoSEQ multiplex PCR; TCRdb keeps only in-frame clonotypes and omits some of them. Of roughly 2.6 million clones listed, over 85% are singletons. The data belong to a study of shared clonotypes between healthy human individuals. Findings and caveats of the study: Naive subsets typically showed greater estimated richness than memory subsets.

Unmatched junction bases numbered 9, after V lost 7 bases and J lost 4 bases. Germline V CDR1 and CDR2: MNHGY, SVAAGI. The CDR3 has 16 amino acids. The material sequenced was naive CD4+ T cells sorted from blood. Subset given: CD45RA+ positively selected. The V call is TRBV6-9, the J call TRBJ2-3; 12 bases line up with TRBD2. The TCR was taken from a young man in good health. In DNA form, the CDR3 reads TGTGCCAGCACCTCACAGACTAGCGGGAGTCCAGATACGCAGTATTTT. This sequence encodes CASTSQTSGSPDTQYF.